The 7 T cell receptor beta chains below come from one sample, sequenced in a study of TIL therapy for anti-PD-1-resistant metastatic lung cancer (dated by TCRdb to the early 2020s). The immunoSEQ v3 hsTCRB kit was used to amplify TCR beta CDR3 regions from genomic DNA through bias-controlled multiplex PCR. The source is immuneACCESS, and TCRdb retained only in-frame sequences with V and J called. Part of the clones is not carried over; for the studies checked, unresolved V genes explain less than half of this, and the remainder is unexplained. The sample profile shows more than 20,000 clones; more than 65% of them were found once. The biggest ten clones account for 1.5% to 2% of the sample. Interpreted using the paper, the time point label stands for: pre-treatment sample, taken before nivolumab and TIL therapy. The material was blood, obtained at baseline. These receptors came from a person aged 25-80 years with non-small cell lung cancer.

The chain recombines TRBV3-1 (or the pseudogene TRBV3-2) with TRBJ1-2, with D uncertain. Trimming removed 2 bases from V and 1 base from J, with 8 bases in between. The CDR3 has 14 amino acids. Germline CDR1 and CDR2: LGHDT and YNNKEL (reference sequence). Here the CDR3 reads CASSQFTGNYGYTF. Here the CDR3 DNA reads TGTGCCAGCAGCCAATTCACGGGTAACTATGGCTACACCTTC.

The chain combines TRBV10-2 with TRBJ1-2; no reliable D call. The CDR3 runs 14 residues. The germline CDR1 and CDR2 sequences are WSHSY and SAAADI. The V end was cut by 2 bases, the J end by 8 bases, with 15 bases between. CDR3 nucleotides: TGCGCCAGCAGTGAGGAGGGCCTGGGAAGGGGCTACACCTTC. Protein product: CASSEEGLGRGYTF.

The CDR3 DNA reads TGTGCCAGCAGTGAAGCGCAGGTAGCGGGAGATAATGAGCAGTTCTTC. Its translation is CASSEAQVAGDNEQFF. V gene TRBV6-1 combines with J gene TRBJ2-1; 9 nucleotides line up with TRBD2. Trimming cost V 0 bases and J 7 bases; bases outside gene matches: 7. Germline CDR1 reads MNHNS; CDR2 reads SASEGT. This CDR3 contains 16 residues.

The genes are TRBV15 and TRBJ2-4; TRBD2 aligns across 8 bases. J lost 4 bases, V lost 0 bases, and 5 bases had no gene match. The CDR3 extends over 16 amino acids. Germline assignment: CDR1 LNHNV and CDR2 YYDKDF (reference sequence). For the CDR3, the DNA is TGTGCCACCAGCAGAGATCGACGGGGGGGTAAAAACATTCAGTACTTC. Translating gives CATSRDRRGGKNIQYF.

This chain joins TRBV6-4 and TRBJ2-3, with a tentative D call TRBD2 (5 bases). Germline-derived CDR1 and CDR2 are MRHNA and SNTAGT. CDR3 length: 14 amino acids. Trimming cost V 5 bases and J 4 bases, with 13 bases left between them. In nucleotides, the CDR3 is TGTGCCAGCAGTAAGCTTAGAGGGTCAGATACGCAGTATTTT. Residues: CASSKLRGSDTQYF.

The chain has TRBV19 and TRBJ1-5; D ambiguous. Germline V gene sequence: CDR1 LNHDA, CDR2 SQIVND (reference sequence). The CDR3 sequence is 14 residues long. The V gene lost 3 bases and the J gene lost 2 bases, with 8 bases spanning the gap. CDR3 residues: CASSMYGGNQPQHF. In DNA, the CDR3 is TGTGCCAGTAGTATGTACGGTGGCAATCAGCCCCAGCATTTT.

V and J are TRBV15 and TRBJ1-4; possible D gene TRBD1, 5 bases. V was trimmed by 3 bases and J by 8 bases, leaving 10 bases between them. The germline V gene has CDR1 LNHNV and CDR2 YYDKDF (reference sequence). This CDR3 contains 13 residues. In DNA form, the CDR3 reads TGTGCCACCAGCAGGGGGCGGGAGGAAAAACTGTTTTTT. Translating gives CATSRGREEKLFF.